This T cell receptor beta chain stems from a study of CD8+CD57+ T cells in acquired aplastic anemia. Study-level information: 3.2 ug was the average amount of DNA from sorted CD4+ and CD8+ cells. Study-wide findings and caveats: Patients and controls shared under 35 CD8+ CDR3 sequences, highly expressed in patients.

This CDR3 comprises 17 residues. Germline lookup yields CDR1 SGHVS and CDR2 FQNEAQ. The V gene lost 3 bases and the J gene lost 0 bases, with 16 bases spanning the gap. Genomic DNA constituted the template upon which TCR beta VDJ and CDR3 profiling was performed. A single record per CDR3 protein comes from TCRdb applying MiXCR to the reads. The sample holds hundreds of thousands of distinct CDR3 sequences, approximately 80% seen once. Sequencing involved patients with CD8+CD57+ cell expansion previously shown by flow cytometry. About this clonotype: Antigen specificity is unknown.

The chain uses TRBV7-8 and TRBJ2-3, with D tentatively TRBD2 (6 bases). The clonotype comes from a human donor with aplastic anemia. Material: sorted CD4+, CD8+, or CD8+CD57+ T cells (not recorded which) from PBMCs. The CDR3 loop is CASSFHPDGSSTDTQYF. The CDR3 DNA is TGTGCCAGCAGCTTTCATCCAGACGGGAGCAGCACAGATACGCAGTATTTT.